These T cell receptor beta chains were read from a single sample in a study of blood T cell repertoires in COVID-19. Assay used: immunoSEQ multiplex PCR; TCRdb lists only in-frame clones, some missing. The sample holds roughly 230,000 clones, 65% to 90% seen once. Material: peripheral blood. All receptors come from a woman aged 45-65 years with acute or convalescent COVID-19. Both conserved end residues are part of each CDR3. A D gene is named only where the DNA matches it firmly. Some rows mark clone size as missing; the rest say once, few, many or name a class of expanded clone.

>once|.|TRBV27|TRBJ2-7
CASSLGTTGRSHEQYF
>.|.|TRBV12-3/TRBV12-4|TRBJ2-7
CASSLVQGYEQYF
>.|.|TRBV19|TRBJ2-2
CASTGAGELFF
>.|TRBD1|TRBV24-1|TRBJ2-7
CATSSGQGNSYEQYF
>.|.|TRBV5-1|TRBJ2-1
CASSRGGGSYNEQFF
>.|TRBD1|TRBV5-4|TRBJ2-3
CASSLEGAFSTDTQYF
>.|.|TRBV3-1/TRBV3-2|TRBJ2-1
CASTTGSSYNEQFF
>.|.|TRBV4-1|TRBJ1-2
CASSQGGDAYGYTF
>once|TRBD1|TRBV10-2|TRBJ1-2
CASSEGRGIGGYTF
>.|.|TRBV19|TRBJ2-3
CASSITQTTSTDTQYF
>once|.|TRBV28|TRBJ1-3
CASISPESALYSGNTIYF
>.|TRBD2|TRBV28|TRBJ2-6
CASSLFSGGLRANVLTF
>.|.|TRBV28|TRBJ1-2
CAIWGREDYGYTF
>few|.|TRBV25-1|TRBJ2-7
CASSDRRDGSYEQYF
>.|.|TRBV2|TRBJ1-6
CASSRGPNSPLHF
>.|TRBD1|TRBV5-4|TRBJ1-6
CASSSAGTGGSYNSPLHF
>.|TRBD1|TRBV5-1|TRBJ2-1
CASSLEQGDYNEQFF
>.|TRBD2|TRBV7-3|TRBJ2-7
CASSLNPGGPHEQYF
>.|.|TRBV4-1|TRBJ2-1
CASSLNRDEQFF
>.|TRBD1|TRBV6-4|TRBJ2-3
CARSTGGGTDTQYF
>.|.|TRBV7-9|TRBJ2-2
CASSYTSYNTGELFF
>few|.|TRBV2|TRBJ1-5
CASRAPGDDQPQHF
>.|.|TRBV7-9|TRBJ1-2
CASSRTGNYGYTF
>.|TRBD1|TRBV6-6|TRBJ2-5
CASNIKQGLETQYF
>.|.|TRBV18|TRBJ2-1
CASSPPAGSLGEQFF
>few|.|TRBV20-1|TRBJ1-2
CSASEAYGYTF
>once|TRBD2|TRBV27|TRBJ2-1
CASSGTSFLAGRDHNEQFF
>.|.|TRBV7-2|TRBJ2-1
CASSREGVSYNEQFF
>.|.|TRBV7-8|TRBJ2-3
CASSFTDQDTQYF
>.|TRBD2|TRBV5-1|TRBJ2-3
CASKARGGRADTQYF
>.|TRBD2|TRBV7-6|TRBJ2-7
CASSLGVAGVVHEQYF
>.|TRBD1|TRBV19|TRBJ1-5
CAGGQGLNQPQHF
>.|TRBD1|TRBV2|TRBJ1-2
CASWRTGHRYGYTF
>.|.|TRBV5-1|TRBJ2-2
CASSLSEQPNTGELFF
>.|.|TRBV7-9|TRBJ1-6
CASGGSRDSPLHF
>.|.|TRBV27|TRBJ1-5
CASSLTAYSNQPQHF
>.|.|TRBV4-2|TRBJ2-1
CASSQDQAVGGNEQFF
>.|TRBD1|TRBV7-9|TRBJ2-1
CASSLLTGQHNEQFF
>many|.|TRBV7-2|TRBJ1-3
CASSLRESSGNTIYF
>.|.|TRBV11-2|TRBJ1-6
CASSPQAGYNSPLHF
>once|TRBD1|TRBV28|TRBJ1-5
CASRPMTGDNQPQHF
>.|.|TRBV12-3/TRBV12-4|TRBJ2-1
CASSPDSYNEQFF
>.|TRBD1|TRBV9|TRBJ2-5
CASSKTGERVKTQYF
>.|TRBD2|TRBV11-2|TRBJ2-2
CASSRLGGGKNTGELFF
>.|.|TRBV7-2|TRBJ1-2
CASSHRQKSGGYTF
>.|TRBD2|TRBV13|TRBJ2-3
CASSLGGGVNTQYF
>.|.|TRBV11-1|TRBJ2-5
CASSFNSQETQYF
>once|.|TRBV2|TRBJ2-2
CASTFQTSIAGELFF
>once|.|TRBV9|TRBJ1-5
CASSPGSNQPQHF
>.|TRBD1|TRBV3-1/TRBV3-2|TRBJ1-6
CASSQQTGPSNSPLHF
>.|.|TRBV6-5|TRBJ2-1
CASSQPQGINEQFF
>.|.|TRBV27|TRBJ1-2
CASSLLLGEGGYTF